The next 20 T cell receptor beta chains were all read from a single sample in a study of cytomegalovirus exposure and HLA in healthy donors. The PCR ran on 60 Vbeta and 13 Jbeta primers. Repertoires were generated with immunoSEQ multiplex PCR, while TCRdb's copy carries only in-frame clones and drops some. The sample contains 150,000 to 200,000 clones, approximately 71% of which appear only once. Sequencing was carried out using PBMCs. The origin of the receptors is a woman aged 18-35 years in good health and CMV-seropositive.

The rearrangement links TRBV6-5 to TRBJ2-3; 8 positions agree with TRBD2. The J segment lost 14 bases and the V segment lost 2 bases, leaving 12 bases of the junction unmatched. The germline CDR1 and CDR2 sequences are MNHEY and SVGAGI. This CDR3 is 14 amino acids long. In DNA form, the CDR3 reads TGTGCCAGCAGTTACCTCGTGGAAGCGGGAGCCTTGTATTTT. Translated: CASSYLVEAGALYF.

The rearrangement uses TRBV2 and TRBJ1-5; no firm D call. This CDR3 spans 12 amino acids. V lost 6 bases to trimming and J lost 6 bases, with 9 bases between them. Germline lookup yields CDR1 SNHLY and CDR2 FYNNEI. The DNA for the CDR3 is TGTGCCAGCAGCCCGAGACTTCAGCCCCAGCATTTT. It encodes CASSPRLQPQHF.

This chain uses TRBV28 with TRBJ1-2; D is ambiguous. CDR1 is MDHEN and CDR2 is SYDVKM in the germline V gene. V was shortened by 6 bases and J by 4 bases, with 21 bases between the two germline ends. The CDR3 contains 16 residues. CDR3 sequence: CASSSGWEGSGYGYTF. The CDR3 DNA is TGTGCCAGCAGCTCGGGCTGGGAGGGCTCGGGCTATGGCTACACCTTC.

The V gene is TRBV2, the J gene TRBJ2-5, with D maybe TRBD1 (6 bases). Germline V gene data show CDR1 as SNHLY and CDR2 as FYNNEI. The length of the CDR3 is 20 residues. Trimming cost V 0 bases and J 2 bases, with 25 bases left between them. The CDR3 DNA reads TGTGCCAGCAGTGAAGCACCCTTCACGATCACAGGGAATACGCAAGAGACCCAGTACTTC. It translates to CASSEAPFTITGNTQETQYF. The full variable domain, rest sourced from reference TRBV2 and TRBJ2-5, is EPEVTQTPSHQVTQMGQEVILRCVPISNHLYFYWYRQILGQKVEFLVSFYNNEISEKSEIFDDQFSVERPDGSNFTLKIRSTKLEDSAMYFCASSEAPFTITGNTQETQYFGPGTRLLVL.

The CDR3 region has the DNA TGCAGCGTTGGTCAGGAATTCTATCCCGGGGAGGGACGTCTTGAGCAGTTCTTC. Its translation: CSVGQEFYPGEGRLEQFF. The V gene is TRBV29-1, the J gene TRBJ2-1; 7 positions agree with TRBD2. There are 18 residues in the CDR3. Germline assignment: CDR1 SQVTM and CDR2 ANQGSEA. The trim removed 4 bases at V and 9 bases at J, leaving 24 bases unmatched.

The V call is TRBV9, the J call TRBJ1-2; tentative D call: TRBD1 (5 bases). The V and J ends lost 1 base and 7 bases respectively, with 8 bases between them. This CDR3 has 12 amino acids. Per germline, CDR1 SGDLS and CDR2 YYNGEE. The CDR3 nucleotides are TGTGCCAGCAGCGTACAGGGATCTGGCTACACCTTC. Translated, it gives CASSVQGSGYTF.

The V and J genes are TRBV4-3 and TRBJ1-2, with 8 bases matching TRBD1. The CDR3 runs to 15 residues. Germline CDR1 LGHNA, CDR2 YSLEER. The ends lost 2 bases at V and 8 bases at J; junction bases unmatched: 10. This CDR3 reads CASSQPAGQAMGYTF. CDR3 bases: TGCGCCAGCAGCCAACCCGCGGGACAGGCTATGGGCTACACCTTC.

This clone was recorded a few times. The chain is built from TRBV4-3 and TRBJ2-1; 12 bases are a match to TRBD2. Germline lookup yields CDR1 LGHNA and CDR2 YSLEER. The ends lost 0 bases at V and 4 bases at J; junction bases unmatched: 10. The CDR3 runs 19 residues. The CDR3 is CASSQDPASGGAYYNEQFF. CDR3 bases: TGCGCCAGCAGCCAAGATCCCGCTAGCGGGGGGGCCTATTACAATGAGCAGTTCTTC.

This clone was seen more than once but under ten times. The chain couples TRBV6-5 to TRBJ1-2; D gene uncertain. CDR1 is MNHEY and CDR2 is SVGAGI in the germline V gene. V was clipped by 2 bases and J by 7 bases, with 17 bases between them. The CDR3 is 15 residues long. CDR3 residues: CASSYVGVSPRGYTF. CDR3 coding DNA: TGTGCCAGCAGTTACGTAGGAGTGTCCCCACGTGGCTACACCTTC.

The chain links TRBV5-1 to TRBJ1-1, with D perhaps matching TRBD1 (6 bases). Between the trimmed V and J ends, which lost 0 bases and 4 bases, there was a span of 16 bases. The CDR3 is 16 amino acids. Germline V CDR1 and CDR2: SGHRS, YFSETQ. CDR3 coding DNA: TGCGCCAGCAGCTTGGAACAGGGCCAGATAATCACTGAAGCTTTCTTT. Protein product: CASSLEQGQIITEAFF.

J is TRBJ1-2 and V is TRBV19; perhaps TRBD1 as D (5 bases). Deletions cut 1 base from V and 7 bases from J, with 16 bases between. The CDR3 contains 15 residues. Germline CDR1 reads LNHDA; CDR2 reads SQIVND (reference sequence). CDR3 nucleotides: TGTGCCAGTAGTATAGGAGGGCGGGGCGCGAGTGGCTACACCTTC. Translation: CASSIGGRGASGYTF. Using reference TRBV19 and TRBJ1-2 for the parts outside the CDR3, the full variable domain is DGGITQSPKYLFRKEGQNVTLSCEQNLNHDAMYWYRQDPGQGLRLIYYSQIVNDFQKGDIAEGYSVSREKKESFPLTVTSAQKNPTAFYLCASSIGGRGASGYTFGSGTRLTVV.

The chain has TRBV5-1 and TRBJ2-7, with 8 nucleotides matching TRBD1. Germline V lookup: CDR1 SGHRS, CDR2 YFSETQ. This CDR3 has 14 residues. V gave up 5 bases and J gave up 2 bases; unmatched junction bases: 6. This CDR3 reads CASRNDRGPYEQYF. Written as DNA, the CDR3 is TGCGCCAGCAGGAACGACAGGGGTCCCTACGAGCAGTACTTC.

This chain links TRBV25-1 with TRBJ1-1; TRBD1 aligns across 8 bases. J was trimmed by 3 bases and V by 6 bases; bases with no gene match: 15. This CDR3 is built from 17 residues. Germline lookup yields CDR1 MGHDK and CDR2 SYGVNS. In DNA, the CDR3 is TGTGCCAGCAGCTACATCGGACAGGGAGGAGGGGACACTGAAGCTTTCTTT. The encoded protein is CASSYIGQGGGDTEAFF.

This clone was counted a few times. V usage is TRBV30 and J usage is TRBJ2-7, with D possibly being TRBD1 (5 bases). CDR3 length equals 15 residues. With 3 bases removed from V and 3 bases from J, the gap between germline ends came to 18 bases. Germline V lookup: CDR1 GTSNPN, CDR2 SVGIG (reference sequence). CDR3 coding DNA: TGTGCCTGGAGGTTGGGGCGACAGAATATCTACGAGCAGTACTTC. Translated, it gives CAWRLGRQNIYEQYF.

This chain connects TRBV7-2 to TRBJ2-2; 8 bases agree with TRBD1. The CDR3 loop spans 15 amino acids. Per the germline V gene, CDR1 is SGHTA and CDR2 is FQGNSA. After removal of 1 base from V and 7 bases from J, the junction contained 5 bases not matched to a gene. The CDR3 sequence: CASSLGRGRIGELFF. In nucleotides, the CDR3 is TGTGCCAGCAGCTTAGGCAGGGGGCGGATCGGGGAGCTGTTTTTT.

The gene calls are TRBV6-6 and TRBJ2-5; D might be TRBD2 (7 bases). In germline, CDR1 is MNHNY, CDR2 SVGAGI (reference sequence). V dropped 5 bases and J dropped 3 bases, with 19 bases sitting between them. The CDR3 is made up of 16 amino acids. The CDR3 protein is CASSRQGRGTKETQYF. The CDR3, as DNA: TGTGCCAGCAGTCGCCAAGGGAGGGGGACTAAAGAGACCCAGTACTTC.

The chain joins TRBV9 to TRBJ2-5; unclear D gene. V was shortened by 6 bases and J by 2 bases, with 20 bases between the two germline ends. This CDR3 has 16 residues. Germline V CDR1 and CDR2: SGDLS, YYNGEE. This chain's CDR3 is CASTPSPTAGQETQYF. The CDR3 bases are TGTGCCAGCACCCCCTCGCCCACAGCTGGTCAAGAGACCCAGTACTTC.

The rearrangement joins TRBV15 to TRBJ1-5; D is ambiguous. The V end was cut by 0 bases, the J end by 6 bases, with 6 bases between. This CDR3 has 13 residues. Germline V gene sequence: CDR1 LNHNV, CDR2 YYDKDF (reference sequence). CDR3 sequence reads: CATSRDRVQPQHF. Here the CDR3 DNA reads TGTGCCACCAGCAGAGATCGGGTTCAGCCCCAGCATTTT.

CDR3 bases: TGTGCCAGCAAAGGAGTGAGCTCCTATAATTCACCCCTCCACTTT. Its translation: CASKGVSSYNSPLHF. The V gene is TRBV6-5, the J gene TRBJ1-6; D remains ambiguous. CDR3 length: 15 amino acids. The germline V and J ends were trimmed by 7 bases and 0 bases, with 10 bases remaining between them. Germline V lookup: CDR1 MNHEY, CDR2 SVGAGI.

This clone was counted only a few times. V usage is TRBV6-1 and J usage is TRBJ2-5; D call uncertain. The CDR3 consists of 13 residues. Germline V gene data show CDR1 as MNHNS and CDR2 as SASEGT. Between the trimmed V and J ends, which lost 3 bases and 3 bases, there was a span of 8 bases. The DNA for the CDR3 is TGTGCCAGCAGTGATCTGTTCGAAGAGACCCAGTACTTC. It yields the protein CASSDLFEETQYF.